Here is one TCR beta chain with its context. No antigen is known for it. Time point meaning: after dendritic cell vaccination, including at tumor progression/relapse. Isocitrate dehydrogenase mutation was absent in all glioblastoma patients. This sample is drawn from a study of glioma-infiltrating T cells after dendritic cell vaccination. The study, taken as a whole, reports: Higher TCR clonality did not directly relate to longer survival.

The PCR used 60 V beta and 13 J beta primers. The method was immunoSEQ multiplex PCR; TCRdb's version includes in-frame clones alone and lacks a portion of them. The sample includes about 10,000 clones, roughly 80% of them seen just once. Germline CDR1 reads KGHSH; CDR2 reads LQKENI. The J segment lost 4 bases and the V segment lost 6 bases, leaving 10 bases of the junction unmatched. The CDR3 runs to 16 residues. The V gene is TRBV18, the J gene TRBJ2-5; 11 positions agree with TRBD1. Material: blood, obtained after dendritic cell vaccination. This TCR was sampled from a human donor with glioblastoma. As DNA, the CDR3 is TGTGCCAGCTCGCTGAGACGGGGGACAGGGGGAGAGACCCAGTACTTC. Its translation: CASSLRRGTGGETQYF.